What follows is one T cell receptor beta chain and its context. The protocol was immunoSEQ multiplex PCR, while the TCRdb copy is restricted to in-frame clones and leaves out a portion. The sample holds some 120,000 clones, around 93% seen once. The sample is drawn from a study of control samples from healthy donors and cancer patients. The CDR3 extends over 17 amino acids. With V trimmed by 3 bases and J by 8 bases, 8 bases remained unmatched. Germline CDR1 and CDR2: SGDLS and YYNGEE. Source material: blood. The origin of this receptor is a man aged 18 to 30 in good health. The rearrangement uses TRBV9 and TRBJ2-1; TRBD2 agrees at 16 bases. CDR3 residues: CASSDGTSGGAWDEQFF. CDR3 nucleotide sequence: TGTGCCAGCAGCGACGGGACTAGCGGGGGGGCATGGGATGAGCAGTTCTTC.